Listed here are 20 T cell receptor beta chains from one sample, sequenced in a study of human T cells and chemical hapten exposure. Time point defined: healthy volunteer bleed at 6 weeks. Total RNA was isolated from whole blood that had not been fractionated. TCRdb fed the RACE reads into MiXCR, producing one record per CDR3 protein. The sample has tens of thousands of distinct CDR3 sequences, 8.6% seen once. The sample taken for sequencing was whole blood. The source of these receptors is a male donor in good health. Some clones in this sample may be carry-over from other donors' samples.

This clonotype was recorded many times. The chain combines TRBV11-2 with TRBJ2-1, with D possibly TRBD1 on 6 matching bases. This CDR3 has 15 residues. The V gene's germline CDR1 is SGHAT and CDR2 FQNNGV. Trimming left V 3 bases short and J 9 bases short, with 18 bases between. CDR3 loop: CASSFLRGAAPEQFF. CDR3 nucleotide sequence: TGTGCCAGCAGCTTTCTCAGGGGCGCCGCTCCTGAGCAGTTCTTC. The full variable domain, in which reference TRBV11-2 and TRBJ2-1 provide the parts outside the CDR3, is EAGVAQSPRYKIIEKRQSVAFWCNPISGHATLYWYQQILGQGPKLLIQFQNNGVVDDSQLPKDRFSAERLKGVDSTLKIQPAKLEDSAVYLCASSFLRGAAPEQFFGPGTRLTVL.

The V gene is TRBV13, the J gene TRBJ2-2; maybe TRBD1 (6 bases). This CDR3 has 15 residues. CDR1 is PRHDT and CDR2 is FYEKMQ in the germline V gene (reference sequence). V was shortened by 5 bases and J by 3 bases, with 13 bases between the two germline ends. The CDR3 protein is CASSAGVIDTGELFF. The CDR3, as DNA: TGTGCCAGCAGCGCAGGGGTTATCGACACCGGGGAGCTGTTTTTT.

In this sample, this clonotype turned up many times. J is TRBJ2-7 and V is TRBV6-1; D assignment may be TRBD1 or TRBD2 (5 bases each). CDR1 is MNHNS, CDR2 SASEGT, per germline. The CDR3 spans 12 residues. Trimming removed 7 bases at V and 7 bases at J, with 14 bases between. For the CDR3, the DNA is TGTGCCAGCAACATAGGGACCACGGAGCAGTACTTC. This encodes CASNIGTTEQYF.

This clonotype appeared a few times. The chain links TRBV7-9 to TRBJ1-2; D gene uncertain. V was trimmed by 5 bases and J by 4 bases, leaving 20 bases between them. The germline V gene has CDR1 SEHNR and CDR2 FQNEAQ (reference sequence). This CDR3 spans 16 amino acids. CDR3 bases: TGTGCCAGCAGCGCGGTCCGGGGAAGACTCCGCTATGGCTACACCTTC. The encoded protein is CASSAVRGRLRYGYTF.

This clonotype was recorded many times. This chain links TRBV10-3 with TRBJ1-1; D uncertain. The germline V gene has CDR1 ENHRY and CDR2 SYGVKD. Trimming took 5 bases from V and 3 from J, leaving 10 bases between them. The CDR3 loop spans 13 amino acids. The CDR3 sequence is CAISTREHTEAFF. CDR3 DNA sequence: TGTGCCATCAGTACCCGGGAGCACACTGAAGCTTTCTTT.

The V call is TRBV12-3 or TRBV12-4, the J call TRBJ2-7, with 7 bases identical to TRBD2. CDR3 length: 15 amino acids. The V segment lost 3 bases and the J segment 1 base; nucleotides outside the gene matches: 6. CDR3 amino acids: CASSLGGTPSYEQYF. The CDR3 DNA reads TGTGCCAGCAGTTTGGGGGGGACCCCTTCCTACGAGCAGTACTTC.

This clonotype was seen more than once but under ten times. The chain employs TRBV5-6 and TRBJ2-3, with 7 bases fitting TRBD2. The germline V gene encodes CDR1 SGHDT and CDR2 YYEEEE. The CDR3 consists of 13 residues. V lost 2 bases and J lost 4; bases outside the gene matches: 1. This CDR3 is CASSFLAADTQYF. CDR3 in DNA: TGTGCCAGCAGCTTCCTAGCGGCAGATACGCAGTATTTT.

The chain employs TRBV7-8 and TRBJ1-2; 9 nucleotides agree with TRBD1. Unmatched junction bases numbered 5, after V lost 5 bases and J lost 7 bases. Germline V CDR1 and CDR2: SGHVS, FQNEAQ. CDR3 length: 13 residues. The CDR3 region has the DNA TGTGCCAGCAGCCTCACAGGGGGCGTTGGCTACACCTTC. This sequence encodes CASSLTGGVGYTF.

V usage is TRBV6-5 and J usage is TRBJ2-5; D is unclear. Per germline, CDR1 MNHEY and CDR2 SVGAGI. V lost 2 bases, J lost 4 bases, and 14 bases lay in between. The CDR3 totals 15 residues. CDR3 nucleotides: TGTGCCAGCAGTTACCACCCGAGGAACCGAGAGACCCAGTACTTC. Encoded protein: CASSYHPRNRETQYF.

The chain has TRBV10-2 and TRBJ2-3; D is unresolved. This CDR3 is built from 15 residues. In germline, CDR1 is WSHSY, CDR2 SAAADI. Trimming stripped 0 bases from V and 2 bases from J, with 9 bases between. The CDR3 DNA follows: TGCGCCAGCAGTGAGTCGGGCTCCTACACAGATACGCAGTATTTT. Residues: CASSESGSYTDTQYF.

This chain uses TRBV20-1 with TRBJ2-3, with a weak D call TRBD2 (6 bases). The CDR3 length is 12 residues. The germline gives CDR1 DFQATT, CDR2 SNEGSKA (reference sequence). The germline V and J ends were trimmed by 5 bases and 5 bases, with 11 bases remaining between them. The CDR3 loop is CSAPQGGDTQYF. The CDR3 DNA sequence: TGCAGTGCTCCCCAGGGAGGAGATACGCAGTATTTT.

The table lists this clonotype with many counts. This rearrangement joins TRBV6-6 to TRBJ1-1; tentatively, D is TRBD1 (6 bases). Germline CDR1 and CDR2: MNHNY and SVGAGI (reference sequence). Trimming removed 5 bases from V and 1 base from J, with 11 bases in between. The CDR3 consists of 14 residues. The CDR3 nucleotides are TGTGCCAGCAGTCCCGGGACATCGAACACTGAAGCTTTCTTT. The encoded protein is CASSPGTSNTEAFF.

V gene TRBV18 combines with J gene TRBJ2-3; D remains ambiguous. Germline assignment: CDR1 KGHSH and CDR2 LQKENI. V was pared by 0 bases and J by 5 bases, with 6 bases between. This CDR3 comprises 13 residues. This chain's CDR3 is CASSPPVRDTQYF. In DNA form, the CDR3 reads TGTGCCAGCTCACCACCGGTTAGAGATACGCAGTATTTT.

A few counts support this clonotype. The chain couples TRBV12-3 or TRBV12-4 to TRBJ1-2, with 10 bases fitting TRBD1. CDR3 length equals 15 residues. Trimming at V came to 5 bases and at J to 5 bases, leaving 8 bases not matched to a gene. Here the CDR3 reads CASSGDRGLGYGYTF. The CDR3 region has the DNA TGTGCCAGCAGTGGAGACAGGGGGCTTGGGTATGGCTACACCTTC.

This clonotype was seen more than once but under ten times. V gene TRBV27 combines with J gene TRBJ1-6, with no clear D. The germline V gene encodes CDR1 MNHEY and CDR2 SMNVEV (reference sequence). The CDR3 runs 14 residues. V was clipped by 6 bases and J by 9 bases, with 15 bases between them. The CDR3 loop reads CASRDRALGSPLHF. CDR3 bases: TGTGCCAGCAGGGATAGAGCCCTGGGTTCACCCCTCCACTTT.

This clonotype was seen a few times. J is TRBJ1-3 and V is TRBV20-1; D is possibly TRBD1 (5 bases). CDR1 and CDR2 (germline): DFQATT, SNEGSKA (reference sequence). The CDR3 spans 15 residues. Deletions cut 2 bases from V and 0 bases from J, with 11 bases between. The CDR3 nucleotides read TGCAGTGCTAGAAGGGACGGCAACTCTGGAAACACCATATATTTT. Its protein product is CSARRDGNSGNTIYF.

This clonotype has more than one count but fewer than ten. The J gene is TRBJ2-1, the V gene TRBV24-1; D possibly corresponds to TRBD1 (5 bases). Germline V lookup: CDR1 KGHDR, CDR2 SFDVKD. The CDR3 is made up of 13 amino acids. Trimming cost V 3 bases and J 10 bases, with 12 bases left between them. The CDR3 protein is CATSDADTQEQFF. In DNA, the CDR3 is TGTGCCACCAGTGATGCGGACACCCAAGAGCAGTTCTTC.

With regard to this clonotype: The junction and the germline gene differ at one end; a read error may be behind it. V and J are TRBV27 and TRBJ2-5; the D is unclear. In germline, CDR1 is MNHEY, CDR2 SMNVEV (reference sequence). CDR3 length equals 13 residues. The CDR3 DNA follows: TGTGCCAGCGGTTTTAAGAACCAAGAGACCCAGTACTTC. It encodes CASGFKNQETQYF.

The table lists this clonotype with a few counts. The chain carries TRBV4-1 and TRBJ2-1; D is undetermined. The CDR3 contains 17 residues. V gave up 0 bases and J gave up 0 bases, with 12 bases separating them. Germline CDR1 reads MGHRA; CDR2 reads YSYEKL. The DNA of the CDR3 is TGCGCCAGCAGCCAAGATTGGAGCTCTAGCTCCTACAATGAGCAGTTCTTC. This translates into CASSQDWSSSSYNEQFF.

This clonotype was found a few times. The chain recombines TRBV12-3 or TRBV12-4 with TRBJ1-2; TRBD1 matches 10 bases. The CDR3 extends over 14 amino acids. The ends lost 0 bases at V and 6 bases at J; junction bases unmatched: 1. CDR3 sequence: CASSLAGQGNGYTF. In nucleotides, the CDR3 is TGTGCCAGCAGTTTAGCGGGACAGGGGAATGGCTACACCTTC.